This TCR beta chain emerged from a study of Graves' ophthalmopathy and Graves' hyperthyroidism. Ophthalmopathy absent within 18 months of follow-up marked hyperthyroidism as stable. None of the included patients had other autoimmune diseases, uncontrolled infections, pregnancy or lactation, as these led to exclusion. The source of the PBMCs was 10 ml of fresh peripheral blood. As concerns this clonotype: The target antigen is unknown. Sequence at one end of the junction differs from germline and may be a read error.

RNA transcripts served as template for amplifying TCR beta CDR3 sequences. Amplification began with first-round RT-PCR using HTBI primers, then second-round multiplex PCR was performed. Via MiXCR, TCRdb re-called the multiplex PCR reads, giving one row per CDR3 protein. Among roughly 410,000 distinct CDR3 sequences, approximately 15% were seen once, and the ten largest hold about 7.3%. General observations from the study: Ophthalmopathy was separated from stable hyperthyroidism by a 13-signature model with roughly 90% sensitivity and over 70% specificity.

The germline gives CDR1 SEHNR, CDR2 FQNEAQ (reference sequence). The length of the CDR3 is 15 residues. The sequence derives from a woman between 18 and 29 years old with stable Graves' hyperthyroidism. What was sequenced was peripheral blood. The chain uses TRBV7-9 and TRBJ2-2; TRBD1 agrees at 9 bases. The CDR3 sequence is CASSLGTGGTGELVF. DNA for the CDR3: TGTGCCAGCAGCTTAGGAACAGGGGGCACCGGGGAGCTGGTTTTT.